Listed here are 10 T cell receptor beta chains from one sample, sequenced in a study of blood T cell repertoires in COVID-19. Assay: immunoSEQ multiplex PCR; the TCRdb copy retains only in-frame clones and omits some. The sample lists 150,000 to 200,000 clones, approximately 80% occurring once. Input material: PBMCs or T cells enriched from blood (not recorded which). The receptors derive from a woman aged 55-69 years with acute COVID-19.

V gene TRBV25-1 combines with J gene TRBJ2-5, with D possibly TRBD2 on 6 matching bases. This CDR3 spans 13 amino acids. The V gene lost 6 bases and the J gene lost 4 bases, with 12 bases spanning the gap. Germline CDR1 and CDR2: MGHDK and SYGVNS. The DNA of the CDR3 is TGTGCCAGCAGGGAGGGTTACGGAGAGACCCAGTACTTC. Amino acid sequence: CASREGYGETQYF.

Only one count was recorded for this clone. The V call is TRBV10-3, the J call TRBJ1-2; 10 nucleotides agree with TRBD1. V dropped 4 bases and J dropped 8; count of bases not matched to a gene: 4. This CDR3 has 13 amino acids. Germline V CDR1 and CDR2: ENHRY, SYGVKD. The CDR3 loop reads CAISGDRGIGYTF. CDR3 coding DNA: TGTGCCATCAGTGGGGACAGGGGTATAGGCTACACCTTC.

This clone has only a few counts. The V call is TRBV10-3, the J call TRBJ2-7; TRBD1 matches 9 bases. Per the germline V gene, CDR1 is ENHRY and CDR2 is SYGVKD. The V gene end was trimmed by 6 bases and the J gene end by 2 bases; junction bases not matched to a gene: 5. CDR3 length: 14 residues. CDR3 sequence: CAIRADRGTYEQYF. In DNA, the CDR3 is TGTGCCATCAGGGCGGACAGGGGAACCTACGAGCAGTACTTC.

This chain connects TRBV18 to TRBJ1-3; 11 nucleotides match TRBD1. Germline-derived CDR1 and CDR2 are KGHSH and LQKENI. CDR3 length equals 14 residues. V lost 6 bases and J lost 10; bases outside the gene matches: 8. CDR3 DNA sequence: TGTGCCAGCTCGCCCGGGACAGGGGGAAGGACCATATATTTT. Translation: CASSPGTGGRTIYF.

The chain combines TRBV30 with TRBJ1-5, with D tentatively TRBD1 (5 bases). The CDR3 runs to 14 residues. CDR1 is GTSNPN and CDR2 is SVGIG in the germline V gene (reference sequence). The V and J ends lost 1 base and 1 base respectively, with 8 bases between them. The CDR3 here is CAWSGQISNQPQHF. CDR3 bases: TGTGCCTGGAGTGGACAGATCAGCAATCAGCCCCAGCATTTT.

The chain employs TRBV5-1 and TRBJ2-1; D possibly corresponds to TRBD2 (5 bases). V was pared by 6 bases and J by 3 bases, with 16 bases between. Germline assignment: CDR1 SGHRS and CDR2 YFSETQ. The CDR3 runs 15 residues. This CDR3 reads CASKPEGLSYNEQFF. The CDR3 nucleotides are TGCGCCAGCAAACCAGAAGGACTCAGCTACAATGAGCAGTTCTTC.

The rearrangement uses TRBV28 and TRBJ1-1; no reliable D call. The CDR3 spans 15 residues. Trimming shortened V by 4 bases and J by 3 bases, and 15 bases separated the two germline ends. Germline assignment: CDR1 MDHEN and CDR2 SYDVKM. CDR3 coding DNA: TGTGCCAGCAGTTCGCCTTTTGAGAGGTACACTGAAGCTTTCTTT. This codes for CASSSPFERYTEAFF.

This clone was seen a few times. The rearrangement uses TRBV15 and TRBJ2-3; D not certain. The V gene's germline CDR1 is LNHNV and CDR2 YYDKDF (reference sequence). Between the trimmed V and J ends, which lost 0 bases and 2 bases, there was a span of 9 bases. The CDR3 length is 15 residues. CDR3 DNA: TGTGCCACCAGCAGAGATAGGAGATACACAGATACGCAGTATTTT. Translation gives CATSRDRRYTDTQYF.

The chain couples TRBV21-1 to TRBJ2-2; the table's D call of TRBD2 was not tested on the DNA. TRBV21-1 is given as a pseudogene. The length of the CDR3 is 16 residues. In DNA, the CDR3 is TGTGCCAGCAGCGCTCATAGCGGGAGGAACACCGGGGAGCTGTTTTTT. Translation: CASSAHSGRNTGELFF.

The chain combines TRBV18 with TRBJ2-6; 8 positions agree with TRBD1. The CDR3 contains 15 residues. Germline CDR1 and CDR2: KGHSH and LQKENI. V dropped 4 bases and J dropped 4; count of bases not matched to a gene: 3. As DNA, the CDR3 is TGTGCCAGCTCACAGACAGGGGAGGGGGCCAACGTCCTGACTTTC. It specifies CASSQTGEGANVLTF. Complete variable domain (other parts from reference TRBV18 and TRBJ2-6): NAGVMQNPRHLVRRRGQEARLRCSPMKGHSHVYWYRQLPEEGLKFMVYLQKENIIDESGMPKERFSAEFPKEGPSILRIQQVVRGDSAAYFCASSQTGEGANVLTFGAGSRLTVL.